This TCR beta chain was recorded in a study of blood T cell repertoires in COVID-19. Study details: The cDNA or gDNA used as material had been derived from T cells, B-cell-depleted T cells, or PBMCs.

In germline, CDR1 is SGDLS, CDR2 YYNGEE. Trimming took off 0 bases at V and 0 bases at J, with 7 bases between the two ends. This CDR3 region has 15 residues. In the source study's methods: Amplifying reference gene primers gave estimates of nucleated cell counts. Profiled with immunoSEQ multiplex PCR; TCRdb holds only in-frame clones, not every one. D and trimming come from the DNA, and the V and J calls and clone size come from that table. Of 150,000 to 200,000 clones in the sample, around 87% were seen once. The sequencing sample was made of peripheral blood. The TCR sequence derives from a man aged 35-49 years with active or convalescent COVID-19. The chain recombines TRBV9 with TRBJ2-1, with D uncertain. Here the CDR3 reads CASSVAHSSYNEQFF. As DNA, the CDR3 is TGTGCCAGCAGCGTAGCACACAGCTCCTACAATGAGCAGTTCTTC.